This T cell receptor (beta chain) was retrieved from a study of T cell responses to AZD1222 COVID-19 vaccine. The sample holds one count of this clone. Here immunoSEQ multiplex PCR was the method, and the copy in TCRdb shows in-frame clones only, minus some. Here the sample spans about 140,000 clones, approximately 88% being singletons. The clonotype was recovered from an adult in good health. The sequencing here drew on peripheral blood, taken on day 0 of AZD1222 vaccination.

CDR3: CASSSRDTYATNEKLFF. The CDR3 nucleotides are TGTGCCAGCAGCTCCCGGGACACGTATGCAACTAATGAAAAACTGTTTTTT. This chain joins TRBV7-2 and TRBJ1-4, with D perhaps TRBD1 (6 bases). The CDR3 contains 17 residues. The germline CDR1 and CDR2 sequences are SGHTA and FQGNSA. The ends were cut back, 4 bases at V and 0 bases at J, with 15 bases in the middle.